Listed here are 25 T cell receptor beta chains from one sample, sequenced in a study of blood T cell repertoires in COVID-19. The assay was immunoSEQ multiplex PCR, and TCRdb's table has in-frame clones only and misses some. The sample consists of 450,000 to 600,000 clones, roughly 87% of them appearing once. Sequencing input: PBMCs or T cells enriched from blood (not recorded which). Receptor source: a woman between 18 and 29 years old who had recovered from COVID-19.

The genes are TRBV6-6 and TRBJ1-3, with 7 bases identical to TRBD1. The CDR3 is 13 amino acids. Germline trimming cut 7 bases from V and 8 bases from J; bases unmatched to any gene: 8. The germline gives CDR1 MNHNY, CDR2 SVGAGI (reference sequence). The CDR3 is CASTGQVRHTIYF. CDR3 DNA: TGTGCCAGCACCGGACAGGTCAGGCACACCATATATTTT.

There are a few counts of this clone. V gene TRBV4-2 combines with J gene TRBJ1-6; D is unresolved. The CDR3 contains 17 residues. Germline CDR1 is LGHNA and CDR2 is YNFKEQ. The ends were cut back, 1 base at V and 10 bases at J, with 20 bases in the middle. The CDR3 is CASSQGSFGESDSPLHF. The DNA for the CDR3 is TGTGCCAGCAGCCAAGGAAGTTTCGGGGAGTCAGACTCACCCCTCCACTTT.

Comments on this clone: This sample includes further DNA sequences coding for the same CDR3. J is TRBJ1-2 and V is TRBV12-3 or TRBV12-4; D is perhaps TRBD1 (5 bases). The CDR3 runs 12 residues. Between the trimmed V and J ends, which lost 3 bases and 5 bases, there was a span of 7 bases. The CDR3 protein is CASSFGGYGYTF. The CDR3 DNA is TGTGCCAGCAGTTTCGGGGGTTATGGCTACACCTTC.

The chain recombines TRBV7-3 with TRBJ2-1; TRBD2 aligns across 13 bases. In germline, CDR1 is SGHTA, CDR2 FQGTGA. V dropped 2 bases and J dropped 6; count of bases not matched to a gene: 4. The CDR3 extends over 16 amino acids. CDR3 sequence: CASSLLGLAGANEQFF. The DNA for the CDR3 is TGTGCCAGCAGCTTATTAGGACTAGCGGGGGCCAATGAGCAGTTCTTC.

The chain recombines TRBV2 with TRBJ2-7; maybe TRBD2 (6 bases). Germline V gives CDR1 SNHLY, CDR2 FYNNEI. V dropped 4 bases and J dropped 3 bases, with 10 bases sitting between them. The CDR3 is 13 residues long. DNA for the CDR3: TGTGCCAGCAGTGGGCGGGGCTACTACGAGCAGTACTTC. Its protein is CASSGRGYYEQYF.

The CDR3: CATQQNRVLYEQYF. CDR3 DNA sequence: TGTGCCACGCAGCAAAACAGGGTGTTGTACGAGCAGTACTTC. J is TRBJ2-7 and V is TRBV28; D might be TRBD1 (6 bases). The CDR3 runs 14 residues. Trimming removed 10 bases at V and 4 bases at J, with 20 bases between. Germline lookup yields CDR1 MDHEN and CDR2 SYDVKM. The full variable domain, completed using reference TRBV28 and TRBJ2-7, is DVKVTQSSRYLVKRTGEKVFLECVQDMDHENMFWYRQDPGLGLRLIYFSYDVKMKEKGDIPEGYSVSREKKERFSLILESASTNQTSMYLCATQQNRVLYEQYFGPGTRLTVT.

This sequence joins TRBV5-4 and TRBJ1-2, with a tentative D call TRBD1 (5 bases). Germline loops: CDR1 SGHNT, CDR2 YYREEE (reference sequence). Trimming took 0 bases from V and 4 from J, leaving 13 bases between them. This CDR3 region has 15 residues. CDR3 residues: CASSLDGGNGYGYTF. As DNA, the CDR3 is TGTGCCAGCAGCTTGGATGGGGGGAACGGCTATGGCTACACCTTC.

The chain is built from TRBV19 and TRBJ2-7; 7 nucleotides match TRBD1. The germline V gene has CDR1 LNHDA and CDR2 SQIVND (reference sequence). J was trimmed by 2 bases and V by 10 bases; bases with no gene match: 5. The CDR3 runs to 12 residues. CDR3 nucleotide sequence: TGTGCCACCCTGGGACAGACCTACGAGCAGTACTTC. Amino acid sequence: CATLGQTYEQYF.

The chain combines TRBV4-1 with TRBJ2-7; maybe TRBD1 (5 bases). V lost 4 bases and J lost 2, with 12 bases in between. Germline values: CDR1 MGHRA, CDR2 YSYEKL. This CDR3 has 14 amino acids. The CDR3, as DNA: TGCGCCAGCAGCCCCTCCCCAGGGACCTACGAGCAGTACTTC. Amino acids: CASSPSPGTYEQYF.

This rearrangement joins TRBV28 to TRBJ2-7; D might be TRBD2 (5 bases). V gave up 6 bases and J gave up 1 base, with 13 bases separating them. CDR1 and CDR2 from the germline V gene are MDHEN and SYDVKM. This CDR3 has 14 amino acids. The CDR3 nucleotides are TGTGCCAGCAGCCCCGGGGTCCATTCCTACGAGCAGTACTTC. This sequence encodes CASSPGVHSYEQYF.

The chain recombines TRBV2 with TRBJ1-5; no definite D call. This CDR3 spans 13 amino acids. V was clipped by 8 bases and J by 2 bases, with 10 bases between them. Germline CDR1 reads SNHLY; CDR2 reads FYNNEI. CDR3 DNA: TGTGCCAGCTATAGGGAGGGCAATCAGCCCCAGCATTTT. Translation gives CASYREGNQPQHF. The full variable domain, its missing parts supplied by reference TRBV2 and TRBJ1-5, is EPEVTQTPSHQVTQMGQEVILRCVPISNHLYFYWYRQILGQKVEFLVSFYNNEISEKSEIFDDQFSVERPDGSNFTLKIRSTKLEDSAMYFCASYREGNQPQHFGDGTRLSIL.

The chain joins TRBV27 to TRBJ1-2; weak D call: TRBD1 (6 bases). CDR3 length: 12 amino acids. The V and J ends lost 9 bases and 4 bases respectively, with 12 bases between them. Germline CDR1 is MNHEY and CDR2 is SMNVEV (reference sequence). For the CDR3, the DNA is TGTGCCAGTTCACCCAGGGGCTATGGCTACACCTTC. It yields the protein CASSPRGYGYTF.

The genes are TRBV6-6 and TRBJ1-1; weak D call: TRBD1 (6 bases). The CDR3 has 12 amino acids. The V gene's germline CDR1 is MNHNY and CDR2 SVGAGI (reference sequence). Trimming left V 4 bases short and J 6 bases short, with 9 bases between. CDR3 sequence reads: CASSLPGAEAFF. In DNA, the CDR3 is TGTGCCAGCAGTTTACCAGGGGCTGAAGCTTTCTTT.

This rearrangement joins TRBV7-3 to TRBJ1-1; no clear D gene. The ends were cut back, 2 bases at V and 4 bases at J, with 11 bases in the middle. This CDR3 contains 14 residues. Per germline, CDR1 SGHTA and CDR2 FQGTGA. The CDR3 region is CASSLRGTGTEAFF. The CDR3 nucleotides read TGTGCCAGCAGCTTACGAGGAACTGGCACTGAAGCTTTCTTT.

The V call is TRBV2, the J call TRBJ1-2; D is perhaps TRBD1 (5 bases). The CDR3 spans 15 residues. From germline, CDR1 is SNHLY and CDR2 FYNNEI. V lost 8 bases, J lost 0 bases, and 16 bases lay in between. The CDR3 region is CASSHGGGTNYGYTF. Here the CDR3 DNA reads TGTGCCAGCTCCCACGGGGGGGGGACTAACTATGGCTACACCTTC.

This clone is a singleton in its sample. The chain recombines TRBV5-1 with TRBJ1-6, with D possibly being TRBD1 (5 bases). Germline V gene sequence: CDR1 SGHRS, CDR2 YFSETQ. This CDR3 comprises 15 residues. Trimming removed 3 bases from V and 7 bases from J, with 14 bases in between. The CDR3 DNA reads TGCGCCAGCAGCTACTGGGACTTGGGGAATTCACCCCTCCACTTT. Translating it yields CASSYWDLGNSPLHF.

The genes are TRBV5-4 and TRBJ1-2, with D uncertain. The V and J ends lost 4 bases and 6 bases respectively, with 4 bases between them. The CDR3 contains 10 residues. CDR1 and CDR2 (germline): SGHNT, YYREEE (reference sequence). The CDR3 reads CASSLDGYTF. CDR3 DNA sequence: TGTGCCAGCAGCCTTGATGGCTACACCTTC.

The chain uses TRBV2 and TRBJ2-3; D might be TRBD2 (7 bases). CDR3 length: 17 amino acids. Per the germline V gene, CDR1 is SNHLY and CDR2 is FYNNEI. V was pared by 1 base and J by 1 base, with 15 bases between. In DNA form, the CDR3 reads TGTGCCAGCAGTGAAGAGAGGGGGGGCGCGGGCACAGATACGCAGTATTTT. Protein sequence: CASSEERGGAGTDTQYF.

The V call is TRBV20-1, the J call TRBJ2-2; 7 positions agree with TRBD1. Germline V gene sequence: CDR1 DFQATT, CDR2 SNEGSKA (reference sequence). The CDR3 extends over 14 amino acids. V gave up 4 bases and J gave up 2 bases; unmatched junction bases: 4. Here the CDR3 DNA reads TGCAGTGCTACTGACAGGGTCAACACCGGGGAGCTGTTTTTT. Amino acid sequence: CSATDRVNTGELFF.

This chain links TRBV19 with TRBJ1-4; TRBD1 matches 9 bases. Germline trimming cut 4 bases from V and 8 bases from J; bases unmatched to any gene: 5. In germline, CDR1 is LNHDA, CDR2 SQIVND (reference sequence). This CDR3 region has 14 residues. The CDR3 protein is CASSKDRGREKLFF. The CDR3, as DNA: TGTGCCAGTAGTAAGGACAGGGGCCGAGAAAAACTGTTTTTT.

In this sample, this clone turned up once. The chain carries TRBV19 and TRBJ1-2; no firm D call. The CDR3 is 13 amino acids. Per the germline V gene, CDR1 is LNHDA and CDR2 is SQIVND (reference sequence). The V end lost 5 bases, the J end lost 4 bases, and 11 bases lay between the germline ends. CDR3 in amino acids: CASSFARGYGYTF. The DNA of the CDR3 is TGTGCCAGTAGTTTCGCACGGGGCTATGGCTACACCTTC.

The sample holds a few counts of this clone. This chain uses TRBV19 with TRBJ1-2; TRBD1 aligns across 11 bases. V shed 0 bases, J shed 1 base, and the junction held 4 bases outside the gene matches. There are 17 residues in the CDR3. CDR1 LNHDA and CDR2 SQIVND come from the germline V gene (reference sequence). The CDR3 DNA sequence: TGTGCCAGTAGTATAGAAGGGACAGGGGGTTTTAACTATGGCTACACCTTC. Amino acid sequence: CASSIEGTGGFNYGYTF.

The chain is built from TRBV30 and TRBJ1-5, with 8 bases that match TRBD1. Germline V gene sequence: CDR1 GTSNPN, CDR2 SVGIG (reference sequence). The CDR3 totals 15 residues. The V gene end was trimmed by 3 bases and the J gene end by 4 bases; junction bases not matched to a gene: 8. This CDR3 reads CAWRLRDRPNQPQHF. The DNA for the CDR3 is TGTGCCTGGAGGTTGCGGGACAGGCCAAATCAGCCCCAGCATTTT.

This sequence joins TRBV5-6 and TRBJ2-1; TRBD2 might be the D (6 bases). The germline V gene encodes CDR1 SGHDT and CDR2 YYEEEE. The CDR3 contains 13 residues. Trimming took 5 bases from V and 7 from J, leaving 13 bases between them. The CDR3 DNA follows: TGTGCCAGCAGTCCCGGGACTGATAATGAGCAGTTCTTC. Protein: CASSPGTDNEQFF.

The chain combines TRBV9 with TRBJ2-1; D is possibly TRBD1 (5 bases). The length of the CDR3 is 15 residues. In germline, CDR1 is SGDLS, CDR2 YYNGEE. V gave up 0 bases and J gave up 0 bases, with 7 bases separating them. The CDR3 protein is CASSVEDISYNEQFF. In DNA, the CDR3 is TGTGCCAGCAGCGTAGAGGACATCTCCTACAATGAGCAGTTCTTC. Complete variable domain (other parts from reference TRBV9 and TRBJ2-1): DSGVTQTPKHLITATGQRVTLRCSPRSGDLSVYWYQQSLDQGLQFLIQYYNGEERAKGNILERFSAQQFPDLHSELNLSSLELGDSALYFCASSVEDISYNEQFFGPGTRLTVL.